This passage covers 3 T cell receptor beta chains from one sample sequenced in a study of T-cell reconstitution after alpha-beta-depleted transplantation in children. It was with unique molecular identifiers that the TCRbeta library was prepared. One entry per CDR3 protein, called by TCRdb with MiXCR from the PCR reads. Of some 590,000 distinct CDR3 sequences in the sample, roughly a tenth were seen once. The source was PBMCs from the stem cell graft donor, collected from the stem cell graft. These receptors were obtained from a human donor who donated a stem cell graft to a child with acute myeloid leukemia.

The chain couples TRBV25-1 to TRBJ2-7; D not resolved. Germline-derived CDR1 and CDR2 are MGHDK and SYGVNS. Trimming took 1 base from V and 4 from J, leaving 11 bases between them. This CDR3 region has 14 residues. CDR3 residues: CASSEFLGRYEQYF. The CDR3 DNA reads TGTGCCAGCAGTGAATTTCTGGGCCGATACGAGCAGTACTTC.

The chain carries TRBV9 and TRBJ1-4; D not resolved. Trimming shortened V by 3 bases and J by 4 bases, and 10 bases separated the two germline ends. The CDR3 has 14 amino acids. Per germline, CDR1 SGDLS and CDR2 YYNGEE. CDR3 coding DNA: TGTGCCAGCAGCGCCCGGGCCAGTAATGAAAAACTGTTTTTT. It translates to CASSARASNEKLFF.

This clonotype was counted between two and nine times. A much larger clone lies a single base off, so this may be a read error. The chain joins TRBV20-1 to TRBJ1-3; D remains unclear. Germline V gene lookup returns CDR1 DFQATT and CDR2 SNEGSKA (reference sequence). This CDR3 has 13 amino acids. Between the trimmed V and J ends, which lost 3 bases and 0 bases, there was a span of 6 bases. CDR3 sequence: CSARESSGNTIYF. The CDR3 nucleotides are TGCAGTGCTAGGGAGAGCTCTGGAAACACCATATATTTT.